These 22 T cell receptor beta chains were all obtained from the same sample, sequenced in a study of T cells in Graves' hyperthyroidism and ophthalmopathy. RNA transcripts yielded amplified TCR beta CDR3 regions. Carried out on the TCR CDR3, a first-round RT-PCR used the HTBI primer set. Using its own MiXCR run on the multiplex PCR reads, TCRdb lists one record per CDR3 protein. The sample yields 300,000 to 450,000 distinct CDR3 sequences, 13% to 15% seen once. The material sequenced was blood. These receptors all come from a woman aged 25 to 39 with Graves' ophthalmopathy.

The chain links TRBV10-3 to TRBJ2-3, with D possibly called TRBD1 or TRBD2 (5 bases each). This CDR3 comprises 14 residues. V was shortened by 2 bases and J by 0 bases, with 6 bases between the two germline ends. Germline loops: CDR1 ENHRY, CDR2 SYGVKD. The CDR3 DNA is TGTGCCATCAGTGAGGGGGGAAGCACAGATACGCAGTATTTT. Its protein product is CAISEGGSTDTQYF.

This clonotype was picked up a small number of times. The V and J genes are TRBV4-1 and TRBJ2-5; TRBD2 is a possible D gene (6 bases). The germline CDR1 and CDR2 sequences are MGHRA and YSYEKL. Trimming shortened V by 0 bases and J by 2 bases, and 10 bases separated the two germline ends. This CDR3 is 15 amino acids long. The CDR3, as DNA: TGCGCCAGCAGCCAAGATTGGGACTTACAAGAGACCCAGTACTTC. It codes for CASSQDWDLQETQYF.

This clonotype was seen ten or more times. The chain is built from TRBV27 and TRBJ2-3; maybe TRBD2 (6 bases). The germline gives CDR1 MNHEY, CDR2 SMNVEV (reference sequence). This CDR3 spans 14 amino acids. V lost 7 bases, J lost 5 bases, and 16 bases lay in between. The CDR3 spells CASISGELRDTQYF. CDR3 nucleotides: TGTGCCAGCATTTCGGGGGAACTCCGAGATACGCAGTATTTT.

In its sample, this clonotype was seen many times. The chain has TRBV3-1 and TRBJ2-4; D gene uncertain. Germline CDR1 and CDR2: LGHDT and YNNKEL (reference sequence). The CDR3 has 19 amino acids. V dropped 3 bases and J dropped 0 bases, with 21 bases sitting between them. As DNA, the CDR3 is TGTGCCAGCAGCCAGTCTCTCCACGGACCTTCTCTAGCCAAAAACATTCAGTACTTC. Translated: CASSQSLHGPSLAKNIQYF.

This clonotype was picked up many times. The chain combines TRBV19 with TRBJ1-5, with D possibly TRBD1 on 5 matching bases. V was trimmed by 3 bases and J by 2 bases, leaving 11 bases between them. The CDR3 runs 15 residues. CDR1 is LNHDA and CDR2 is SQIVND in the germline V gene (reference sequence). The DNA for the CDR3 is TGTGCCAGTAGTATTTTAGGGGACGGCAATCAGCCCCAGCATTTT. Translation gives CASSILGDGNQPQHF.

The V gene is TRBV11-2, the J gene TRBJ2-7, with 11 bases fitting TRBD2. Per germline, CDR1 SGHAT and CDR2 FQNNGV. J was trimmed by 0 bases and V by 5 bases; bases with no gene match: 6. This CDR3 has 16 residues. CDR3 sequence reads: CASSTSGGESSYEQYF. CDR3 DNA sequence: TGTGCCAGCAGCACTAGCGGGGGCGAAAGCTCCTACGAGCAGTACTTC.

There are many counts of this clonotype. The CDR3 DNA follows: TGTGCCAGCAGTGAACGGGAATTAGGACGGGGCACCTTC. Translating gives CASSERELGRGTF. The chain is built from TRBV6-1 and TRBJ1-2; D call uncertain. The CDR3 runs to 13 residues. The V gene lost 2 bases and the J gene lost 13 bases, with 17 bases spanning the gap. CDR1 is MNHNS and CDR2 is SASEGT in the germline V gene.

This clonotype was detected ten times or more. The chain employs TRBV3-1 and TRBJ1-2, with D uncertain. The V end was cut by 4 bases, the J end by 3 bases, with 9 bases between. Germline CDR1 is LGHDT and CDR2 is YNNKEL (reference sequence). The CDR3 runs to 13 residues. CDR3 in DNA: TGTGCCAGCAGCCCGACCCGGGACTATGGCTACACCTTC. It specifies CASSPTRDYGYTF. Drawing the rest from reference TRBV3-1 and TRBJ1-2, the complete variable domain is DTAVSQTPKYLVTQMGNDKSIKCEQNLGHDTMYWYKQDSKKFLKIMFSYNNKELIINETVPNRFSPKSPDKAHLNLHINSLELGDSAVYFCASSPTRDYGYTFGSGTRLTVV.

The table lists this clonotype with many counts. The chain has TRBV2 and TRBJ1-1; TRBD1 is a possible D gene (6 bases). Germline V gene lookup returns CDR1 SNHLY and CDR2 FYNNEI. CDR3 length: 13 amino acids. Trimming removed 10 bases from V and 8 bases from J, with 20 bases in between. DNA of the CDR3: TGTGCCACCTCCTCGGGGGGGGCTGTCGAAGCTTTCTTT. Protein sequence: CATSSGGAVEAFF. Variable domain in full (rest from reference TRBV2 and TRBJ1-1): EPEVTQTPSHQVTQMGQEVILRCVPISNHLYFYWYRQILGQKVEFLVSFYNNEISEKSEIFDDQFSVERPDGSNFTLKIRSTKLEDSAMYFCATSSGGAVEAFFGQGTRLTVV.

In its sample, this clonotype was seen many times. This sequence joins TRBV11-2 and TRBJ1-4; no firm D call. The ends were cut back, 4 bases at V and 11 bases at J, with 17 bases in the middle. The CDR3 consists of 14 residues. Germline-derived CDR1 and CDR2 are SGHAT and FQNNGV. CDR3 DNA sequence: TGTGCCAGCAGCTCCTCCCGGGCTTGGAAGAAACTGTTTTTT. Its protein is CASSSSRAWKKLFF.

This clonotype was picked up a small number of times. The chain combines TRBV7-9 with TRBJ1-5, with unresolved D. The V gene lost 1 base and the J gene lost 7 bases, with 8 bases spanning the gap. Germline assignment: CDR1 SEHNR and CDR2 FQNEAQ (reference sequence). The CDR3 is 13 amino acids. This CDR3 reads CASSLEESQPQHF. CDR3 nucleotides: TGTGCCAGCAGCTTAGAGGAGAGCCAGCCCCAGCATTTT.

About this clonotype: Being one base from a much bigger clone, this may be a read error. J is TRBJ2-1 and V is TRBV20-1, with 9 positions matching TRBD1. Germline-derived CDR1 and CDR2 are DFQATT and SNEGSKA (reference sequence). This CDR3 has 12 residues. CDR3 residues: CSASDRGNGQFF. The CDR3 nucleotides read TGCAGTGCTAGTGACAGGGGGAATGGGCAGTTCTTC.

This clonotype was seen many times. The V gene is TRBV6-1, the J gene TRBJ1-2; no clear D gene. The V end lost 10 bases, the J end lost 0 bases, and 21 bases lay between the germline ends. This CDR3 spans 16 amino acids. The V gene's germline CDR1 is MNHNS and CDR2 SASEGT. The CDR3 loop is CATEREWVAANYGYTF. Here the CDR3 DNA reads TGTGCCACCGAAAGAGAGTGGGTCGCAGCTAACTATGGCTACACCTTC.

This clonotype was recorded many times. The genes are TRBV6-1 and TRBJ1-5, with D uncertain. The CDR3 runs 13 residues. Trimming removed 8 bases from V and 5 bases from J, with 13 bases in between. Looked up from germline, CDR1 is MNHNS and CDR2 is SASEGT. The CDR3 DNA follows: TGTGCCAGCTTAGGCGGTAATGATCAGCCCCAGCATTTT. Translating gives CASLGGNDQPQHF.

J is TRBJ2-1 and V is TRBV4-1, with 9 bases identical to TRBD2. CDR3 length equals 17 residues. The V and J ends lost 0 bases and 4 bases, in that order; junction bases with no gene match: 7. Germline lookup yields CDR1 MGHRA and CDR2 YSYEKL. The CDR3 region has the DNA TGCGCCAGCAGCCAAGATCGGGCGGGGGGGCCGTACAATGAGCAGTTCTTC. This gives the protein CASSQDRAGGPYNEQFF.

The chain links TRBV10-1 to TRBJ2-3; D is unresolved. The CDR3 has 16 amino acids. V shed 9 bases and J shed 2 bases, with 21 bases lying between them. Germline loops: CDR1 WNHNN, CDR2 SYGVQD (reference sequence). The CDR3 DNA sequence: TGCGCCAGGGGCTATCTCTTTTCGGCTCCCACAGATACGCAGTATTTT. Translated: CARGYLFSAPTDTQYF.

As regards this clonotype: The junction departs from the called germline gene at one end, perhaps through a read error. The rearrangement links TRBV4-2 to TRBJ2-1; D is possibly TRBD1 or TRBD2 (5 bases each). This CDR3 is built from 17 residues. Germline V gives CDR1 LGHNA, CDR2 YNFKEQ. The CDR3 DNA is TGTGCCAGCTGCCAAGAGCTCCATGGGACGGTATACAATGAGCAGTTCTTC. Residues: CASCQELHGTVYNEQFF.

This clonotype was found many times. This sequence joins TRBV13 and TRBJ2-3, with 8 bases that match TRBD1. Looked up from germline, CDR1 is PRHDT and CDR2 is FYEKMQ (reference sequence). J was trimmed by 6 bases and V by 4 bases; bases with no gene match: 3. The CDR3 loop spans 13 amino acids. In nucleotides, the CDR3 is TGTGCCAGCAGCTCCCGGACAGGGGATACGCAGTATTTT. Translation gives CASSSRTGDTQYF.

This clonotype was seen at least ten times. The V call is TRBV6-1, the J call TRBJ1-4; D not certain. The germline CDR1 and CDR2 sequences are MNHNS and SASEGT. V was shortened by 6 bases and J by 0 bases, with 11 bases between the two germline ends. The CDR3 length is 15 residues. Here the CDR3 reads CASSNVGATNEKLFF. The CDR3, as DNA: TGTGCCAGCAGCAACGTGGGTGCAACTAATGAAAAACTGTTTTTT.

This clonotype came up many times. The chain is built from TRBV20-1 and TRBJ2-2; unclear D gene. Trimming stripped 0 bases from V and 4 bases from J, with 6 bases between. The CDR3 loop spans 13 amino acids. Germline loops: CDR1 DFQATT, CDR2 SNEGSKA (reference sequence). The CDR3: CSARDRTTGELFF. CDR3 nucleotides: TGCAGTGCTAGAGATCGGACCACCGGGGAGCTGTTTTTT.

The rearrangement links TRBV20-1 to TRBJ1-5; no clear D. The length of the CDR3 is 13 residues. Germline loops: CDR1 DFQATT, CDR2 SNEGSKA (reference sequence). Deletions cut 0 bases from V and 0 bases from J, with 3 bases between. The CDR3 reads CSARDSSNQPQHF. DNA of the CDR3: TGCAGTGCTAGAGACAGTAGCAATCAGCCCCAGCATTTT.

V is TRBV6-1 and J is TRBJ1-5; 8 nucleotides agree with TRBD1. This CDR3 is 15 amino acids long. Germline CDR1 reads MNHNS; CDR2 reads SASEGT. V shed 6 bases and J 0 bases; nucleotides not matched to a gene: 4. CDR3 loop: CASSHTGGSNQPQHF. The CDR3 DNA is TGTGCCAGCAGCCACACAGGGGGTAGCAATCAGCCCCAGCATTTT.